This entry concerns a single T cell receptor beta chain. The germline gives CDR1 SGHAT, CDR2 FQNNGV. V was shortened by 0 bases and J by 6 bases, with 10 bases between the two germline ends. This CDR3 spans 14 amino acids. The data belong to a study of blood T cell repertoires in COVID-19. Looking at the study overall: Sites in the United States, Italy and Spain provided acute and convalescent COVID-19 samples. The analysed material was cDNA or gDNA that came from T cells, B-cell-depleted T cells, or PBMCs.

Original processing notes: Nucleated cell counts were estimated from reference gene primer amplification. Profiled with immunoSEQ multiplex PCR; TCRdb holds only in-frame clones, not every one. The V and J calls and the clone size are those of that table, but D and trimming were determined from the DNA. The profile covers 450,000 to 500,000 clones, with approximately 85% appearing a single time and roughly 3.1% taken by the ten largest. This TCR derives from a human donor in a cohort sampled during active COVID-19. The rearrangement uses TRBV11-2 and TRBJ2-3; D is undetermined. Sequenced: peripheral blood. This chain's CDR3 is CASSLDRLPDTQYF. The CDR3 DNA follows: TGTGCCAGCAGCTTAGATAGACTGCCGGATACGCAGTATTTT.